Listed below are T cell receptor beta chains from one sample, sequenced in a study of cytomegalovirus exposure and HLA in healthy donors. TCRdb's copy holds only in-frame clones and misses some; the assay was immunoSEQ multiplex PCR. The sample lists some 110,000 clones, 55% to 65% occurring once. What was sequenced was PBMCs. The receptors were gathered from a woman aged 40 to 55 in good health and CMV-seropositive. The CDR3 runs from the conserved cysteine through the conserved F or W. D genes are given only for firm matches. Only part of the rows carry a size: once, few, many, or a class if the clone is expanded.

abundance | j_gene | v_gene | d_gene | CDR3aa | CDR3nt
. | TRBJ1-4 | TRBV7-9 | . | CASSRIRGNEKLFF | TGTGCCAGCAGCCGAATTCGGGGTAATGAAAAACTGTTTTTT
. | TRBJ1-5 | TRBV5-5 | . | CASSPTYDRSNQPQHF | TGTGCCAGCAGCCCGACTTACGACAGAAGCAATCAGCCCCAGCATTTT
. | TRBJ2-7 | TRBV6-1 | . | CASKGRGWITYEQYF | TGTGCCAGCAAAGGGAGGGGGTGGATAACCTACGAGCAGTACTTC
once | TRBJ1-1 | TRBV2 | TRBD1 | CASSARDRVAEAFF | TGTGCCAGCAGTGCAAGAGACAGGGTCGCTGAAGCTTTCTTT
few | TRBJ2-3 | TRBV28 | TRBD2 | CASSLNPGLAGILLKADTQYF | TGTGCCAGCAGTTTAAACCCGGGACTAGCGGGAATTCTACTCAAGGCAGATACGCAGTATTTT
. | TRBJ1-2 | TRBV16 | . | CASSQRETANYGYTF | TGTGCCAGCAGCCAAAGGGAGACCGCTAACTATGGCTACACCTTC
. | TRBJ2-7 | TRBV9 | TRBD2 | CASSAGTSATYEQYF | TGTGCCAGCAGCGCCGGGACTAGCGCCACCTACGAGCAGTACTTC
. | TRBJ2-5 | TRBV11-1 | . | CASSAGEMETQYF | TGTGCCAGCAGCGCAGGGGAGATGGAGACCCAGTACTTC
. | TRBJ2-1 | TRBV5-6 | TRBD2 | CASSRRLAGRHNEQFF | TGTGCCAGCAGCCGACGACTAGCGGGGCGCCACAATGAGCAGTTCTTC
. | TRBJ1-5 | TRBV4-3 | . | CASSQKSTPHQPQHF | TGCGCCAGCAGCCAAAAATCGACACCTCATCAGCCCCAGCATTTT
. | TRBJ1-2 | TRBV7-9 | . | CASSLATGNYGYTF | TGTGCCAGCAGCTTAGCGACCGGGAACTATGGCTACACCTTC
. | TRBJ2-2 | TRBV6-4 | TRBD2 | CASSDGTSGSGELFF | TGTGCCAGCAGTGACGGGACTAGCGGGAGCGGGGAGCTGTTTTTT
few | TRBJ2-3 | TRBV7-9 | . | CASRPSGGSEDTQYF | TGTGCCAGCAGGCCATCAGGGGGGAGCGAGGATACGCAGTATTTT
once | TRBJ2-3 | TRBV2 | TRBD2 | CASNLAGAGADTQYF | TGTGCCAGCAACTTAGCGGGAGCCGGCGCAGATACGCAGTATTTT
few | TRBJ2-5 | TRBV7-9 | . | CASSGLTIGSETQYF | TGTGCCAGCAGCGGACTCACAATAGGATCAGAGACCCAGTACTTC
. | TRBJ1-4 | TRBV28 | . | CASSLKLEKLFF | TGTGCCAGCAGTTTAAAGCTGGAAAAACTGTTTTTT
. | TRBJ2-3 | TRBV7-3 | . | CASSLYSGSTDTQYF | TGTGCCAGCAGCTTATACAGCGGGAGCACAGATACGCAGTATTTT
few | TRBJ2-3 | TRBV4-1 | TRBD2 | CASSQVGTSGSSTDTQYF | TGCGCCAGCAGCCAAGTCGGGACTAGCGGGAGTTCGACAGATACGCAGTATTTT
. | TRBJ2-7 | TRBV7-9 | . | CASSVGTTYEQYF | TGTGCCAGCAGCGTTGGGACAACCTACGAGCAGTACTTC
medium-sized | TRBJ2-3 | TRBV6-4 | TRBD2 | CASSDSTGGPDTQYF | TGTGCCAGCAGTGACTCAACGGGAGGGCCAGATACGCAGTATTTT
once | TRBJ1-1 | TRBV25-1 | TRBD1 | CASSAPTGNEAFF | TGTGCCAGCAGTGCCCCGACAGGGAATGAAGCTTTCTTT
. | TRBJ2-7 | TRBV7-9 | . | CASSPEFDYSYEQYF | TGTGCCAGCAGCCCCGAATTTGACTATTCCTACGAGCAGTACTTC
. | TRBJ1-1 | TRBV9 | . | CASSASILSGTEAFF | TGTGCCAGCAGCGCCTCGATTCTTTCGGGGACTGAAGCTTTCTTT
few | TRBJ2-5 | TRBV18 | . | CASSPQSGGAGSETQYF | TGTGCCAGCTCACCCCAATCCGGGGGAGCTGGATCCGAGACCCAGTACTTC
. | TRBJ2-7 | TRBV29-1 | . | CSVRQNEQYF | TGCAGCGTTCGACAGAACGAGCAGTACTTC
. | TRBJ2-1 | TRBV7-2 | . | CASRGGNEQFF | TGTGCCAGCAGAGGGGGAAATGAGCAGTTCTTC
medium-sized | TRBJ2-6 | TRBV4-3 | . | CASSPLSGSGANVLTF | TGCGCCAGCAGCCCCTTGTCGGGCTCTGGGGCCAACGTCCTGACTTTC
. | TRBJ1-2 | TRBV5-6 | . | CASSLVAGLYGYTF | TGTGCCAGCAGCCTGGTGGCAGGGCTCTATGGCTACACCTTC
. | TRBJ1-2 | TRBV6-5 | . | CASSYRRDYGYTF | TGTGCCAGCAGTTATCGCAGGGACTATGGCTACACCTTC
few | TRBJ1-1 | TRBV6-4 | . | CASRASTGGETEAFF | TGTGCCAGCAGGGCGTCAACGGGAGGGGAAACTGAAGCTTTCTTT
few | TRBJ2-5 | TRBV11-2 | . | CASSHLRHLRGTQYF | TGTGCCAGCAGCCACCTTAGACACCTCCGGGGGACCCAGTACTTC
. | TRBJ2-7 | TRBV13 | . | CASSLDPGYPSEQYF | TGTGCCAGCAGCTTAGATCCAGGGTACCCGTCCGAGCAGTACTTC
. | TRBJ2-1 | TRBV7-9 | TRBD2 | CSSTLGRAIRDNEQFF | TGTTCCAGCACCCTCGGGAGGGCCATAAGGGACAATGAGCAGTTCTTC
. | TRBJ1-2 | TRBV14 | . | CASSEVRGFTGYTF | TGTGCCAGCAGCGAAGTTCGAGGCTTCACAGGCTACACCTTC
. | TRBJ2-7 | TRBV5-6 | TRBD2 | CASSLSFTSGSGEQYF | TGTGCCAGCAGCTTGAGTTTTACTAGCGGGAGTGGCGAGCAGTACTTC
. | TRBJ1-1 | TRBV6-1 | TRBD1 | CASRYGTANTEAFF | TGTGCCAGCAGGTACGGGACAGCGAACACTGAAGCTTTCTTT
. | TRBJ1-6 | TRBV5-1 | TRBD1 | CASSLSPGGDSPLHF | TGCGCCAGCAGCTTGTCCCCAGGGGGTGATTCACCCCTCCACTTT
few | TRBJ2-7 | TRBV5-1 | TRBD1 | CASGRTGGTYEQYF | TGCGCCAGCGGTCGGACAGGGGGAACCTACGAGCAGTACTTC
few | TRBJ1-1 | TRBV19 | TRBD1 | CASSTRQGEAFF | TGTGCCAGTAGTACCCGACAGGGAGAAGCTTTCTTT
. | TRBJ2-3 | TRBV5-6 | TRBD2 | CASSRRGETDTQYF | TGTGCCAGCAGCCGCCGGGGGGAGACAGATACGCAGTATTTT